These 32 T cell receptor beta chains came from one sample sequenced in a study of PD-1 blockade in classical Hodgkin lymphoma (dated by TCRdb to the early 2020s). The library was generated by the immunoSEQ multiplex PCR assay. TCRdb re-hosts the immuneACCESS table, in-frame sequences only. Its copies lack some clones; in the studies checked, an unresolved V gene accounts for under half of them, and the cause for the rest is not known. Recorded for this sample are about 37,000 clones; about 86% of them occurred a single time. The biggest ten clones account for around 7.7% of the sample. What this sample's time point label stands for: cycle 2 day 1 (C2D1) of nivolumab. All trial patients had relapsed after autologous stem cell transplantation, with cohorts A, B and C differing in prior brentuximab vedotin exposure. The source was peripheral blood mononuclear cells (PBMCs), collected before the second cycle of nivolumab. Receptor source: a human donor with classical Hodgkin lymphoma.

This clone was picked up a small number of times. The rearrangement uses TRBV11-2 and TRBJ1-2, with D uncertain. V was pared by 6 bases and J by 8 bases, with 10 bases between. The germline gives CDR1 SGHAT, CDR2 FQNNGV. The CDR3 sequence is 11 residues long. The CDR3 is CASSYPGGYTF. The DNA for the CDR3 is TGTGCCAGCAGTTACCCCGGGGGCTACACCTTC.

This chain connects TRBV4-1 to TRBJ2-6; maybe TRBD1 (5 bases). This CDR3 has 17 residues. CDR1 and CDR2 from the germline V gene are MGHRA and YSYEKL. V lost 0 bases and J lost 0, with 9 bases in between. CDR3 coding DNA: TGCGCCAGCAGCCAAGAGTGGGGCAACTCTGGGGCCAACGTCCTGACTTTC. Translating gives CASSQEWGNSGANVLTF.

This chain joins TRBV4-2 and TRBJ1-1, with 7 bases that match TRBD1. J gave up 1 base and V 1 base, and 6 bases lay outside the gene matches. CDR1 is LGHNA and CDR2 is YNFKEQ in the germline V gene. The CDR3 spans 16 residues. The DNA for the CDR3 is TGTGCCAGCAGCCAAGGACAGGGCGCGCAGAACACTGAAGCTTTCTTT. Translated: CASSQGQGAQNTEAFF.

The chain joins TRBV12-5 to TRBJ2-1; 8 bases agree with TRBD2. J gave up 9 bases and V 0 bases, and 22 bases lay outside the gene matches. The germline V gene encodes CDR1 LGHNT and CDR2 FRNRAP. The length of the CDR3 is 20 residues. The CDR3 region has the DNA TGTGCTAGTGGTTTGGTACCCCGGACCTATGAGCGGGAGTCTCGTCCTGAGCAGTTCTTC. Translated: CASGLVPRTYERESRPEQFF. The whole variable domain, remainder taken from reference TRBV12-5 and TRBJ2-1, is DARVTQTPRHKVTEMGQEVTMRCQPILGHNTVFWYRQTMMQGLELLAYFRNRAPLDDSGMPKDRFSAEMPDATLATLKIQPSEPRDSAVYFCASGLVPRTYERESRPEQFFGPGTRLTVL.

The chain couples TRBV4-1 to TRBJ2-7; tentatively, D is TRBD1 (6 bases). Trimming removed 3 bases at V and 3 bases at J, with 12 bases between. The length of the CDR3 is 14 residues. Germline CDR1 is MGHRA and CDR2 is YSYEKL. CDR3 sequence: CASSHNRDNYEQYF. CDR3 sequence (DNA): TGCGCCAGCAGCCACAACAGGGATAACTACGAGCAGTACTTC.

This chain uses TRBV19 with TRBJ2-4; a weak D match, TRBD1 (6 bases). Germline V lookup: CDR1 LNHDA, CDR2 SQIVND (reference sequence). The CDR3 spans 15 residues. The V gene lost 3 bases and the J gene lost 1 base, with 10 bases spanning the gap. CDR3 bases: TGTGCCAGTAGTATTAGGGACACGGCCAAAAACATTCAGTACTTC. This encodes CASSIRDTAKNIQYF.

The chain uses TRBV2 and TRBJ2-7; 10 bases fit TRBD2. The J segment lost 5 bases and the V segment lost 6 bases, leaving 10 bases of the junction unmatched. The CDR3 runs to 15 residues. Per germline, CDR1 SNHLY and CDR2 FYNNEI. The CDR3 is CASSWEREGRNEQYF. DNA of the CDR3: TGTGCCAGCAGCTGGGAGCGGGAGGGCCGCAACGAGCAGTACTTC.

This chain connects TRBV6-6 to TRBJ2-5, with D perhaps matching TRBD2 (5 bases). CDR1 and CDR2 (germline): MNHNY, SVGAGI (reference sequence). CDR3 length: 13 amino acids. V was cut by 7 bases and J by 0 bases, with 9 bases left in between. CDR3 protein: CASISGYQETQYF. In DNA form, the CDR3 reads TGTGCCAGCATCTCGGGGTACCAAGAGACCCAGTACTTC.

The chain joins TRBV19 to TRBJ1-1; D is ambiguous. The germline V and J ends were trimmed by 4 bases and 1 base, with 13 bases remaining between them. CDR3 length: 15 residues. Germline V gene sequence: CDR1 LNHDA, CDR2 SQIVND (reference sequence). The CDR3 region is CASSTPGPPNTEAFF. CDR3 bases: TGTGCCAGTAGTACGCCTGGCCCTCCGAACACTGAAGCTTTCTTT.

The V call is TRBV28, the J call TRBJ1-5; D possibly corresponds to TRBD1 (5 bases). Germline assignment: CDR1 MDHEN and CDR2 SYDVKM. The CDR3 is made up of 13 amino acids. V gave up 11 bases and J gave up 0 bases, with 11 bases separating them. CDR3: CAGQQDSNQPQHF. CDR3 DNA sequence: TGTGCCGGGCAACAGGATAGCAATCAGCCCCAGCATTTT.

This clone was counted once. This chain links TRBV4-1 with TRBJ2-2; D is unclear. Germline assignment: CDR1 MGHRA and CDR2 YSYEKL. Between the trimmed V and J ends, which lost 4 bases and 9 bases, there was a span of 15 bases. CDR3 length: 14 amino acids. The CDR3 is CASSPGHSRWELFF. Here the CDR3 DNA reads TGCGCCAGCAGCCCGGGTCATTCCCGCTGGGAGCTGTTTTTT.

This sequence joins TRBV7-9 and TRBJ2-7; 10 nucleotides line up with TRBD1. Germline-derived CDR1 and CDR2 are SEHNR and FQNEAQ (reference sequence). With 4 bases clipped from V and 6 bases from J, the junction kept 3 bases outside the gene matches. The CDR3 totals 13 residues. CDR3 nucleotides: TGTGCCAGCAGCTACGGACAGGGGGGCGAGCAGTACTTC. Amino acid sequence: CASSYGQGGEQYF.

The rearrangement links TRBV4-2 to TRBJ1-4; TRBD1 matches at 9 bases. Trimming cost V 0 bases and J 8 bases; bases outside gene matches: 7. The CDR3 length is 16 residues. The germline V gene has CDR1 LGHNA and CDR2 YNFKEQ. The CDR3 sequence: CASSQDIQGAREKLFF. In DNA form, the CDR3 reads TGTGCCAGCAGCCAAGACATACAGGGGGCCCGGGAAAAACTGTTTTTT.

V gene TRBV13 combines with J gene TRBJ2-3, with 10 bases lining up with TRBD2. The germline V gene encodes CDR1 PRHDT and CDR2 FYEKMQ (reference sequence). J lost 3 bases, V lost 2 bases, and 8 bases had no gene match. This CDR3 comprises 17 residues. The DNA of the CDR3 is TGTGCCAGCAGCTTAAGGGGCGCTAGCGGGAGAACAGATACGCAGTATTTT. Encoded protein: CASSLRGASGRTDTQYF.

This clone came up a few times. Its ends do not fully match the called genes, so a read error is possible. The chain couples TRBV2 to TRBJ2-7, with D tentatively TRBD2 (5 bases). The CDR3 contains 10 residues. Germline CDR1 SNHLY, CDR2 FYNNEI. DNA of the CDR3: TGTGCCAGCGGTAATTGGCGGGCCAACTTC. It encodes CASGNWRANF.

This chain's CDR3 is CASSESGAWDIQYF. The CDR3 nucleotides are TGCGCCAGCAGTGAGTCAGGCGCATGGGACATTCAGTACTTC. This sequence joins TRBV10-1 and TRBJ2-4; D gene unclear. The CDR3 contains 14 residues. V lost 0 bases and J lost 8, with 11 bases in between. Germline V gene data show CDR1 as WNHNN and CDR2 as SYGVQD (reference sequence).

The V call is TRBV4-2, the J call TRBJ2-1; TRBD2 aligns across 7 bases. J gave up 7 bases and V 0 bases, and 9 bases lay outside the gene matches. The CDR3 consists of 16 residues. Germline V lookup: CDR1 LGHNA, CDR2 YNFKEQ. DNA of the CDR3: TGTGCCAGCAGCCAAGACGTGGCGGGAGTTAGTAATGAGCAGTTCTTC. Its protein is CASSQDVAGVSNEQFF.

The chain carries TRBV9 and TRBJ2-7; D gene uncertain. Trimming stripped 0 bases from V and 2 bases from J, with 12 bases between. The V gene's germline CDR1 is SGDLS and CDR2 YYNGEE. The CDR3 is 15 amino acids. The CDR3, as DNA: TGTGCCAGCAGCGTAGGGCCGGCAAAGGCCTACGAGCAGTACTTC. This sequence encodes CASSVGPAKAYEQYF.

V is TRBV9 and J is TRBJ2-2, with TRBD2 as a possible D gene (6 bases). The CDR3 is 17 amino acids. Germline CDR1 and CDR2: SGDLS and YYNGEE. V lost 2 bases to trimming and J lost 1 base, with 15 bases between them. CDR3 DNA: TGTGCCAGCAGCGTCCGCCGGGACTCGATGAACACCGGGGAGCTGTTTTTT. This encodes CASSVRRDSMNTGELFF.

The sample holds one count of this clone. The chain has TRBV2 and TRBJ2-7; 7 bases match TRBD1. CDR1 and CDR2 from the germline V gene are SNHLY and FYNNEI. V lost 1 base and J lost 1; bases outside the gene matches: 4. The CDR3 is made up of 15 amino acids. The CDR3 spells CASSEGQGPSYEQYF. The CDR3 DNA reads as TGTGCCAGCAGTGAAGGACAGGGACCTTCCTACGAGCAGTACTTC.

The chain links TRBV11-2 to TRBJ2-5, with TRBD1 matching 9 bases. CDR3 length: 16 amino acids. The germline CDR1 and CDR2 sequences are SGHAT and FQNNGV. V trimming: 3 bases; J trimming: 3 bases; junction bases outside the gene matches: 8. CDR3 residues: CASSFWDRVYKETQYF. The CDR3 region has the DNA TGTGCCAGCAGCTTCTGGGACAGGGTCTACAAAGAGACCCAGTACTTC.

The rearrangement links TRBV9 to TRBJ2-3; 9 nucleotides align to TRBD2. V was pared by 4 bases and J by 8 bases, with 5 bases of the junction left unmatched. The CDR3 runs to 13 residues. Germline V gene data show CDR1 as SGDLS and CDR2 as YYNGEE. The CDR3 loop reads CASSNSGRGTQYF. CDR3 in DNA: TGTGCCAGCAGCAATAGCGGGAGAGGTACGCAGTATTTT.

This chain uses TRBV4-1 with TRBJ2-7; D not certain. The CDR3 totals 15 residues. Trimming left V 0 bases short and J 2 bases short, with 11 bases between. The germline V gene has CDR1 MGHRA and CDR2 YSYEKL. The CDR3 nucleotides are TGCGCCAGCAGCCAAGAAAAGGACGGAGCCTACGAGCAGTACTTC. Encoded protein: CASSQEKDGAYEQYF.

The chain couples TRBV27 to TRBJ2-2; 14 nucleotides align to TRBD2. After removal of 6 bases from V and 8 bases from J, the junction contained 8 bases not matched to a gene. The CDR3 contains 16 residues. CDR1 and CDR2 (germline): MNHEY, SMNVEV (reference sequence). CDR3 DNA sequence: TGTGCCAGCAGATCCTCCGGGACTAGCGGGAGTGGGGAGCTGTTTTTT. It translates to CASRSSGTSGSGELFF.

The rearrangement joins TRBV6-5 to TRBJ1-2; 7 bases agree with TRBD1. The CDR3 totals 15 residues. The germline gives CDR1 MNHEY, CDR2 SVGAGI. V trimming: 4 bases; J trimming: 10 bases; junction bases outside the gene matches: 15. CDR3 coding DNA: TGTGCCAGCAGTTCCTCTGGTGGGGGACAGCCAATCTACACCTTC. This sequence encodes CASSSSGGGQPIYTF.

CDR3 sequence reads: CASSLRPYEQYF. The CDR3, as DNA: TGTGCCAGCAGTCTACGCCCTTACGAGCAGTACTTC. The rearrangement joins TRBV2 to TRBJ2-5, with D unclear. The end of the DNA aligns better with TRBJ2-7, so the J call may be wrong. This CDR3 is 12 amino acids long. CDR1 SNHLY and CDR2 FYNNEI come from the germline V gene.

The CDR3 region is CASSYDRANYGYTF. The CDR3 DNA reads as TGTGCCAGCAGTTACGACAGGGCGAACTATGGCTACACCTTC. This chain connects TRBV6-5 to TRBJ1-2; 7 bases line up with TRBD1. Germline values: CDR1 MNHEY, CDR2 SVGAGI. The ends lost 2 bases at V and 2 bases at J; junction bases unmatched: 2. This CDR3 contains 14 residues.

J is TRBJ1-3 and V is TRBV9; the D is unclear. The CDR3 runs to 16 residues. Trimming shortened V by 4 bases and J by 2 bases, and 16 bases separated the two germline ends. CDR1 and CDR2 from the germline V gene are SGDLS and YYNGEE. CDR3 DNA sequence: TGTGCCAGCAGCCCCCATGGGGTCGGAACTGGAAACACCATATATTTT. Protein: CASSPHGVGTGNTIYF.

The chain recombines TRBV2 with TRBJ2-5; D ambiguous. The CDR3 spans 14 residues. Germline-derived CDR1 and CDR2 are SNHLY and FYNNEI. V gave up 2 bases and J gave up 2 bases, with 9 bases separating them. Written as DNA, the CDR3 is TGTGCCAGCAGTGAAAGGGCTTCACAAGAGACCCAGTACTTC. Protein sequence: CASSERASQETQYF. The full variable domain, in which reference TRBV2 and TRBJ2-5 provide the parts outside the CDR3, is EPEVTQTPSHQVTQMGQEVILRCVPISNHLYFYWYRQILGQKVEFLVSFYNNEISEKSEIFDDQFSVERPDGSNFTLKIRSTKLEDSAMYFCASSERASQETQYFGPGTRLLVL.

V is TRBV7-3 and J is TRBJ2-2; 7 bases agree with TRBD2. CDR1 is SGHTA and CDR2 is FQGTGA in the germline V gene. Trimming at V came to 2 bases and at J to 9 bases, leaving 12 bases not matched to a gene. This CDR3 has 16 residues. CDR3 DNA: TGTGCCAGCAGCTTAGACGGAACGGGGGAGGGCCGGGAGCTGTTTTTT. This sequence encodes CASSLDGTGEGRELFF.

The CDR3: CASSPQLALDFTYEQYF. For the CDR3, the DNA is TGTGCCAGCAGCCCCCAGTTAGCCCTGGACTTCACCTACGAGCAGTACTTC. This chain links TRBV11-2 with TRBJ2-7; a possible D gene is TRBD2 (5 bases). Germline V CDR1 and CDR2: SGHAT, FQNNGV. Trimming removed 5 bases from V and 2 bases from J, with 22 bases in between. This CDR3 region has 17 residues.

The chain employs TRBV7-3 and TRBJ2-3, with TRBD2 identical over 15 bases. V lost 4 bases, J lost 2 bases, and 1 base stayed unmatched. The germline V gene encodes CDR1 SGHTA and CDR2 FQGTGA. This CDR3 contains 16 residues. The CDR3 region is CASSWTSGRATDTQYF. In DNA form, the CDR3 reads TGTGCCAGCAGCTGGACTAGCGGGAGGGCCACAGATACGCAGTATTTT.